This T cell receptor beta chain derives from a study of beta chain features in type 1 diabetes. Germline CDR1 reads SEHNR; CDR2 reads FQNEAQ (reference sequence). V gave up 2 bases and J gave up 6 bases, with 10 bases separating them. The CDR3 spans 13 residues. On this clone: Its antigen is as yet unknown.

All of the isolated RNA was reverse transcribed, so expressed TCRB transcripts were sequenced. Only in-frame clones appear in the TCRdb table, and some are missing; sequencing was by immunoSEQ multiplex PCR. The profile shows 130,000 or so clones, roughly 15% of them singletons. In total, each donor contributed a single heparinised blood draw that averaged around 0.12 L. CD4+ naive, central memory, regulatory and stem cell-like memory subsets were isolated by sorting on CD45RO/CCR7/CD25/CD127/CD95/CD27. Purity (above 95%) was reached by all sorted populations. General study points: cDNA-based reads could over-represent cells with high TCR expression. All four CD4+ subsets of Type 1 diabetes patients contained TCRB CDR3s that were moderately but significantly shorter.

The TCR sequence derives from a man younger than 40 with type 1 diabetes. The chain recombines TRBV7-9 with TRBJ1-2; tentatively, D is TRBD1 (5 bases). The source material was central memory CD4+ T cells from blood. CDR3 sequence: CASSLRGTDGYTF. CDR3 DNA sequence: TGTGCCAGCAGCTTAAGGGGTACAGATGGCTACACCTTC.